The sequence of this T cell receptor (beta chain) was determined in a study of CD8 T cells in Susac syndrome (dated by TCRdb to 2018 to 2020). About the full investigation: The study used repertoire sequencing to test whether antigen drove CD8+ T cell activation and differentiation in Susac syndrome. CD8+ T cell repertoire clonality was compared between some 12 healthy donors, around 14 Susac syndrome patients and 15 multiple sclerosis patients.

RNA was extracted using the RNeasy kit, and roughly 0.45 to 1 ug of the RNA was reverse transcribed with random hexamers. The immunoSEQ multiplex PCR assay, covering 54 Vbeta and 13 Jbeta segments, was used to amplify TCR beta CDR3 regions. PCR amplification bias was corrected using a synthetic template baseline for primer optimization and computational correction. Under the source paper's analysis protocol: Reads were annotated to V, D and J genes according to IMGT and were analyzed with immunoSEQ Analyzer, with only productive sequences retained. To calculate clonality, Shannon entropy was normalized by log2 of the number of productive unique sequences and then subtracted from one. For each patient and control, public and private clones were evaluated within the 100 most prevalent clones. Clones were defined as Susac-specific if absent from the healthy and MS cohorts, from approximately 1,100 published viral clones and from other ImmuneACCESS disease sequences. Clones were called with MiXCR by TCRdb after fastp trimmed the public reads at Q25, and only in-frame beta chains were retained. Rows are combined by CDR3 protein, so each entry shows the most common genes and DNA. The V and J calls were not made by the authors but by TCRdb's processing. The sample table shows about 90,000 distinct CDR3 sequences, and 85% to 95% are seen once. Jointly, the top ten make up around 0.31% of the sample.

The CDR3, cysteine through phenylalanine, is 17 amino acids long. Of all the DNA, just the CDR3 is kept, 51 bases in frame from base 1. Compared with germline, V lacks 2 bases and J lacks 4 bases; bases without a gene match: 13. Per the germline V gene, MDHEN is the CDR1 and SYDVKM is the CDR2. Peripheral blood CD8+ and CD4+ T cells from healthy donors, Susac syndrome patients and multiple sclerosis patients were profiled using high-throughput TCR beta sequencing. The healthy donors served as controls matched for age and sex. Bulk CD8+ and CD4+ T cells were purified magnetically by negative isolation, whereas CD8+ TEMRA cells were enriched by FACS. Blood was collected in EDTA tubes and processed within 24 hours, with PBMCs isolated through density gradient centrifugation. PBMCs destined for TCR sequencing were cryopreserved in liquid nitrogen and later thawed in a 37 °C water bath. Purity of sorted or isolated CD4+, CD8+ and CD8+ TEMRA cells was at least 90%.

As concerns this clonotype: The antigen this receptor binds is unknown. Base qualities are not recorded, but no much larger clone differs from it by a single base.

Points the paper makes about the study in general: The number of individuals in the TCR sequencing and HLA analysis was recognized as being relatively small.

Sequenced sample: CD8+ T cells from PBMCs. The V and J segments used are TRBV28 and TRBJ2-7; TRBD2 matches 8 bases in the middle. The receptor was isolated from a human donor in good health. The sequenced DNA: TGTGCCAGCAGTTTAACTTACGCGACTAGCGAAACGTACGAGCAGTACTTC. Its translation reads: CASSLTYATSETYEQYF.